The 16 T cell receptor beta chains below were found in one sample sequenced in a study of molecular identifiers for immune sequencing clone quantification. TCRdb recomputed calls from the PCR reads with MiXCR, one row per CDR3 protein. Here the sample spans just under 650,000 distinct CDR3 sequences, about 20% being singletons. The sequenced sample consisted of naive CD8+ T cells from blood, with Jurkat cell RNA spiked in. Documented subset: FACS-sorted CD8+CD4-CCR7+CD45RA+ naive T cells. The origin of the receptors is a human donor in good health. Some libraries in this study had Jurkat cell RNA spiked in.

Comments on this clonotype: Relative to the germline gene, one junction end is altered; a read error may explain this. This chain links TRBV7-9 with TRBJ2-7; D not resolved. Germline V gives CDR1 SEHNR, CDR2 FQNEAQ (reference sequence). This CDR3 contains 13 residues. The CDR3 DNA reads as TGTGCCGGCAGCTTAGTCAACAGTTACGAGCAGTACTTC. This sequence encodes CAGSLVNSYEQYF.

This clonotype turned up a few times. The CDR3 nucleotides read TGCGCCAGCAGCTTGGATATGGGCTTAGAGAATGAGCAGTTCTTC. Translation: CASSLDMGLENEQFF. This chain links TRBV5-1 with TRBJ2-1; D not resolved. The V gene's germline CDR1 is SGHRS and CDR2 YFSETQ. The ends were cut back, 0 bases at V and 7 bases at J, with 14 bases in the middle. The CDR3 length is 15 residues.

This clonotype was picked up many times. The rearrangement joins TRBV20-1 to TRBJ2-5; 7 bases match TRBD2. The length of the CDR3 is 12 residues. Germline V gene sequence: CDR1 DFQATT, CDR2 SNEGSKA (reference sequence). Trimming removed 6 bases from V and 5 bases from J; junction bases left unmatched: 6. The CDR3 spells CSARGGRETQYF. The CDR3 DNA follows: TGCAGTGCGAGGGGAGGGCGGGAGACCCAGTACTTC.

Worth noting for this clonotype: Mismatch with germline at one junction end may stem from a read error. The J gene is TRBJ2-1, the V gene TRBV27; 12 nucleotides match TRBD1. The CDR3 spans 18 residues. Per germline, CDR1 MNHEY and CDR2 SMNVEV (reference sequence). The CDR3 DNA follows: TGTGCCAGCAGTTTAAGGGGGGTACCGGGACAGGGGGCCAATGAGCAGTCCTTC. It translates to CASSLRGVPGQGANEQSF.

In its sample, this clonotype was seen many times. The chain is built from TRBV6-5 and TRBJ2-5; no clear D. Trimming stripped 6 bases from V and 1 base from J, with 12 bases between. The CDR3 has 14 amino acids. Germline V CDR1 and CDR2: MNHEY, SVGAGI. Here the CDR3 DNA reads TGTGCCAGCAGATCGGAGTATTTCCAAGAGACCCAGTACTTC. Translation gives CASRSEYFQETQYF.

This clonotype was picked up many times. This sequence joins TRBV6-5 and TRBJ2-4, with D possibly TRBD1 on 7 matching bases. Looked up from germline, CDR1 is MNHEY and CDR2 is SVGAGI. The germline V and J ends were trimmed by 6 bases and 2 bases, with 14 bases remaining between them. The CDR3 sequence is 15 residues long. CDR3 region: CASRSRGASKNIQYF. CDR3 in DNA: TGTGCCAGCAGATCCAGGGGGGCATCCAAAAACATTCAGTACTTC.

Only a few counts were recorded for this clonotype. J is TRBJ2-4 and V is TRBV7-9, with D possibly TRBD2 on 5 matching bases. The CDR3 runs 14 residues. The germline V gene has CDR1 SEHNR and CDR2 FQNEAQ (reference sequence). The V and J ends lost 2 bases and 6 bases respectively, with 11 bases between them. The CDR3: CASSLREEGNIQYF. The CDR3 DNA sequence: TGTGCCAGCAGCTTACGCGAAGAGGGAAACATTCAGTACTTC.

This clonotype was counted at least ten times. V gene TRBV6-5 combines with J gene TRBJ1-1; no reliable D call. Looked up from germline, CDR1 is MNHEY and CDR2 is SVGAGI. The CDR3 contains 14 residues. Trimming removed 5 bases at V and 0 bases at J, with 10 bases between. The CDR3 DNA sequence: TGTGCCAGCAGTCCCATCGGCCTGAACACTGAAGCTTTCTTT. It is translated as CASSPIGLNTEAFF.

This clonotype was counted only a few times. The chain uses TRBV5-6 and TRBJ2-1; no clear D gene. The CDR3 covers 12 residues. CDR1 SGHDT and CDR2 YYEEEE come from the germline V gene. V was cut by 3 bases and J by 12 bases, with 13 bases left in between. The CDR3 loop is CASSSGPPTQFF. As DNA, the CDR3 is TGTGCCAGCAGCTCCGGGCCTCCGACGCAGTTCTTC.

Points on this clonotype: At one of its ends the junction is not consistent with the germline gene, which may arise from a read error. The rearrangement uses TRBV12-3 or TRBV12-4 and TRBJ1-1; D gene ambiguous. The CDR3 is 13 amino acids. The CDR3 nucleotides read TGTGCCAGCAAGGACGACTTGAACACTGGAGCTTTCTTT. This gives the protein CASKDDLNTGAFF.

This clonotype was recorded many times. The V call is TRBV6-5, the J call TRBJ2-7, with D unclear. CDR1 is MNHEY, CDR2 SVGAGI, per germline. The ends were cut back, 2 bases at V and 2 bases at J, with 1 base in the middle. This CDR3 comprises 11 residues. The CDR3 region is CASSYAYEQYF. CDR3 DNA: TGTGCCAGCAGTTACGCCTACGAGCAGTACTTC.

This clonotype was detected many times. This chain links TRBV19 with TRBJ2-1; 9 bases line up with TRBD2. The CDR3 is 16 residues long. Germline CDR1 is LNHDA and CDR2 is SQIVND (reference sequence). The V and J ends lost 3 bases and 0 bases, in that order; junction bases with no gene match: 3. The CDR3 DNA sequence: TGTGCCAGTAGTATTGGCGGGAGGGCCTCCTACAATGAGCAGTTCTTC. Translated, it gives CASSIGGRASYNEQFF.

This clonotype was observed at least ten times. The V gene is TRBV28, the J gene TRBJ1-5; a weak D match, TRBD1 (5 bases). Trimming removed 7 bases from V and 2 bases from J, with 9 bases in between. This CDR3 contains 13 residues. Germline V lookup: CDR1 MDHEN, CDR2 SYDVKM. CDR3 amino acids: CASKGLGNQPQHF. CDR3 sequence (DNA): TGTGCCAGCAAGGGGTTGGGCAATCAGCCCCAGCATTTT.

This clonotype has ten or more counts. The J gene is TRBJ2-5, the V gene TRBV20-1; 11 bases map to TRBD2. This CDR3 is 17 amino acids long. Germline V gives CDR1 DFQATT, CDR2 SNEGSKA (reference sequence). Trimming at V came to 1 base and at J to 4 bases, leaving 11 bases not matched to a gene. This CDR3 reads CSARAIAGGPIPETQYF. CDR3 nucleotides: TGCAGTGCTAGAGCAATAGCGGGAGGGCCAATCCCAGAGACCCAGTACTTC.

The chain combines TRBV3-1 with TRBJ1-4, with TRBD1 identical over 9 bases. Per germline, CDR1 LGHDT and CDR2 YNNKEL (reference sequence). The CDR3 is 15 amino acids. V lost 1 base and J lost 12; bases outside the gene matches: 9. The DNA for the CDR3 is TGTGCCAGCAGCCAAGCCGGGACAGGGAATTGGGAACTGTTTTTT. It specifies CASSQAGTGNWELFF.

This clonotype has a handful of counts. The genes are TRBV16 and TRBJ2-2, with D uncertain. This CDR3 spans 14 amino acids. V lost 0 bases, J lost 4 bases, and 6 bases lay in between. CDR1 is KGHSY, CDR2 FQNENV, per germline. The CDR3 DNA sequence: TGTGCCAGCAGCCAATCCCGTGGCACCGGGGAGCTGTTTTTT. This encodes CASSQSRGTGELFF.